The present TCR beta chain was sequenced within a study of control samples from healthy donors and cancer patients. Sequencing was performed with immunoSEQ multiplex PCR; in TCRdb, only in-frame clones are kept and a portion is missing. The sample lists 95,000 to 100,000 clones, about 89% seen once, with 7.8% in the top ten. Germline trimming cut 7 bases from V and 3 bases from J; bases unmatched to any gene: 8. The CDR3 totals 14 residues. Germline CDR1 MDHEN, CDR2 SYDVKM. The sequenced material came from blood. The chain combines TRBV28 with TRBJ1-1, with 7 bases identical to TRBD1. The clonotype was recovered from a man aged 25 to 40 in good health. This chain's CDR3 is CASNLQGRYTEAFF. The CDR3 DNA follows: TGTGCCAGCAACTTACAGGGGAGATACACTGAAGCTTTCTTT.